These 24 T cell receptor beta chains were sequenced from one sample in a study of shared clonotypes between healthy human individuals. The protocol was immunoSEQ multiplex PCR, while the TCRdb copy is restricted to in-frame clones and leaves out a portion. The sample has 1,400,000 or so clones; 98% to 99% are singletons. Sequenced: naive CD4+ T cells sorted from blood. Subset noted: CD45RA+ positively selected. The receptors stem from a man aged 30 to 45 in good health.

V is TRBV10-1 and J is TRBJ2-3, with 7 positions matching TRBD1. This CDR3 comprises 16 residues. V lost 6 bases, J lost 5 bases, and 14 bases stayed unmatched. Germline lookup yields CDR1 WNHNN and CDR2 SYGVQD (reference sequence). The CDR3 spells CASSRRGQPFGDTQYF. As DNA, the CDR3 is TGCGCCAGCAGCCGCAGGGGACAGCCCTTTGGAGATACGCAGTATTTT.

This chain joins TRBV7-3 and TRBJ2-1; the D gene is possibly TRBD1 (5 bases). The germline CDR1 and CDR2 sequences are SGHTA and FQGTGA. This CDR3 is built from 13 residues. V lost 4 bases and J 6 bases, leaving 10 bases between the germline ends. DNA for the CDR3: TGTGCCAGCAGCTCACAAAGGGGCAATGAGCAGTTCTTC. Translation gives CASSSQRGNEQFF.

V and J are TRBV7-6 and TRBJ2-2; weak D call: TRBD2 (6 bases). The CDR3 consists of 14 residues. Germline loops: CDR1 SGHVS, CDR2 FNYEAQ. V lost 4 bases, J lost 6 bases, and 12 bases lay in between. The CDR3 nucleotides read TGTGCCAGCAGCTCACTCCGGGAGCCCGGGGAGCTGTTTTTT. Translation: CASSSLREPGELFF.

Comment on this clone: Other nucleotide sequences in the sample specify the same CDR3. The V and J genes are TRBV5-1 and TRBJ2-5; D uncertain. The V gene lost 2 bases and the J gene lost 5 bases, with 10 bases spanning the gap. The CDR3 consists of 13 residues. The germline V gene has CDR1 SGHRS and CDR2 YFSETQ. As DNA, the CDR3 is TGCGCCAGCAGCTTCCTGGCGTCGGAGACCCAGTACTTC. It is translated as CASSFLASETQYF.

The chain has TRBV28 and TRBJ2-7, with TRBD2 identical over 9 bases. V shed 5 bases and J 3 bases; nucleotides not matched to a gene: 11. This CDR3 comprises 16 residues. Germline V lookup: CDR1 MDHEN, CDR2 SYDVKM. The CDR3: CASSPHLAGRYYEQYF. The CDR3 DNA is TGTGCCAGCAGTCCCCACCTAGCGGGGAGGTACTACGAGCAGTACTTC.

J is TRBJ2-6 and V is TRBV19; TRBD2 matches at 10 bases. CDR3 length: 19 amino acids. The V and J ends lost 3 bases and 0 bases, in that order; junction bases with no gene match: 8. Germline loops: CDR1 LNHDA, CDR2 SQIVND (reference sequence). CDR3 DNA sequence: TGTGCCAGTAGTATGTATTCGACTAGCGGGCTCTCTGGGGCCAACGTCCTGACTTTC. Translated, it gives CASSMYSTSGLSGANVLTF.

CDR3 loop: CASSPRLGEGYGYTF. The CDR3 nucleotides are TGTGCCAGCTCACCCCGCCTAGGGGAGGGATATGGCTACACCTTC. This rearrangement joins TRBV18 to TRBJ1-2, with a possible D match to TRBD1 (5 bases). The CDR3 covers 15 residues. Germline V gene sequence: CDR1 KGHSH, CDR2 LQKENI. Trimming pared 3 bases from V and 5 bases from J, leaving 16 bases between.

The chain combines TRBV28 with TRBJ2-6; D gene uncertain. The V gene lost 6 bases and the J gene lost 0 bases, with 6 bases spanning the gap. CDR3 length: 14 residues. Per germline, CDR1 MDHEN and CDR2 SYDVKM. CDR3 loop: CASRQFSGANVLTF. The CDR3 nucleotides read TGTGCCAGCAGACAATTCTCTGGGGCCAACGTCCTGACTTTC.

The chain uses TRBV5-4 and TRBJ2-5, with TRBD2 matching over 11 bases. Germline CDR1 and CDR2: SGHNT and YYREEE (reference sequence). The CDR3 spans 17 residues. After removal of 4 bases from V and 4 bases from J, the junction contained 12 bases not matched to a gene. The CDR3 DNA follows: TGTGCCAGCAGCCTCGGCACTAGCGGGAGAAAAGGAGAGACCCAGTACTTC. Its protein is CASSLGTSGRKGETQYF.

The rearrangement uses TRBV11-2 and TRBJ2-7; D unresolved. The V end was cut by 0 bases, the J end by 4 bases, with 19 bases between. The CDR3 has 17 amino acids. From germline, CDR1 is SGHAT and CDR2 FQNNGV. CDR3 nucleotides: TGTGCCAGCAGCTTAGAAGGCTCACCATATTCAATTTACGAGCAGTACTTC. It translates to CASSLEGSPYSIYEQYF. The full variable domain, its missing parts supplied by reference TRBV11-2 and TRBJ2-7, is EAGVAQSPRYKIIEKRQSVAFWCNPISGHATLYWYQQILGQGPKLLIQFQNNGVVDDSQLPKDRFSAERLKGVDSTLKIQPAKLEDSAVYLCASSLEGSPYSIYEQYFGPGTRLTVT.

Turning to this clone: Distinct nucleotide sequences in the sample also encode this CDR3. The chain employs TRBV5-1 and TRBJ2-7; TRBD1 agrees at 7 bases. The CDR3 loop spans 14 amino acids. With 3 bases clipped from V and 3 bases from J, the junction kept 6 bases outside the gene matches. Germline CDR1 is SGHRS and CDR2 is YFSETQ. The CDR3 region has the DNA TGCGCCAGCAGCTCGACAGGGCTTGTCTACGAGCAGTACTTC. It yields the protein CASSSTGLVYEQYF.

As concerns this clone: Other DNA sequences of this sample code for an identical CDR3. The J gene is TRBJ1-1, the V gene TRBV12-5, with D unresolved. The CDR3 is 13 amino acids. The V end was cut by 1 base, the J end by 1 base, with 4 bases between. Germline CDR1 and CDR2: LGHNT and FRNRAP. This CDR3 is CASGLEENTEAFF. The DNA for the CDR3 is TGTGCTAGTGGTTTGGAGGAGAACACTGAAGCTTTCTTT.

This clone occurred once. This chain uses TRBV6-5 with TRBJ1-2; D possibly corresponds to TRBD1 (5 bases). Germline loops: CDR1 MNHEY, CDR2 SVGAGI. Trimming pared 4 bases from V and 8 bases from J, leaving 17 bases between. CDR3 length equals 14 residues. CDR3 coding DNA: TGTGCCAGCAGTTCCACCCGGGGGGGTGTGGGCTACACCTTC. It yields the protein CASSSTRGGVGYTF.

This clone was detected only once. The genes are TRBV6-1 and TRBJ1-2; D is undetermined. Trimming left V 7 bases short and J 4 bases short, with 13 bases between. Germline V CDR1 and CDR2: MNHNS, SASEGT. The CDR3 runs to 13 residues. CDR3 sequence: CASTQDVLYGYTF. In DNA, the CDR3 is TGTGCCAGCACTCAGGACGTTCTCTATGGCTACACCTTC.

This clone turned up a few times. Other nucleotide sequences from this sample produce the same CDR3. The CDR3 nucleotides read TGTGCCAGCAGTTACTCCTACGAGCAGTACTTC. As protein: CASSYSYEQYF. The V gene is TRBV28, the J gene TRBJ2-7; D uncertain. CDR3 length: 11 residues. CDR1 and CDR2 from the germline V gene are MDHEN and SYDVKM. The V end was cut by 4 bases, the J end by 0 bases, with 1 base between.

Comment on this clone: Other DNA sequences from this sample encode an identical CDR3 as well. The V call is TRBV18, the J call TRBJ1-3; D call uncertain. This CDR3 region has 13 residues. Germline-derived CDR1 and CDR2 are KGHSH and LQKENI. Trimming shortened V by 3 bases and J by 1 base, and 4 bases separated the two germline ends. CDR3 region: CASSPGSGNTIYF. The DNA for the CDR3 is TGTGCCAGCTCACCTGGATCTGGAAACACCATATATTTT.

The chain uses TRBV6-5 and TRBJ1-2; 8 bases align to TRBD1. The V and J ends lost 7 bases and 2 bases, in that order; junction bases with no gene match: 6. The germline gives CDR1 MNHEY, CDR2 SVGAGI. The CDR3 extends over 14 amino acids. Here the CDR3 reads CASNDRGSNYGYTF. The CDR3 nucleotides read TGTGCCAGCAATGACAGGGGATCAAACTATGGCTACACCTTC.

This clone showed up just once. The chain links TRBV6-5 to TRBJ2-6; a possible D gene is TRBD2 (5 bases). This CDR3 region has 16 residues. The V gene lost 2 bases and the J gene lost 0 bases, with 8 bases spanning the gap. CDR1 MNHEY and CDR2 SVGAGI come from the germline V gene. CDR3 sequence (DNA): TGTGCCAGCAGTTACGGCGGACTCTCTGGGGCCAACGTCCTGACTTTC. This sequence encodes CASSYGGLSGANVLTF.

On this clone: The identical CDR3 is also encoded by other nucleotide sequences in the sample. This chain links TRBV20-1 with TRBJ2-5, with a possible D match to TRBD2 (5 bases). V gave up 6 bases and J gave up 5 bases, with 7 bases separating them. In germline, CDR1 is DFQATT, CDR2 SNEGSKA (reference sequence). The length of the CDR3 is 10 residues. CDR3 residues: CSAGEETQYF. In nucleotides, the CDR3 is TGCAGTGCCGGGGAGGAGACCCAGTACTTC.

V and J are TRBV5-5 and TRBJ2-3; D is unclear. V lost 4 bases, J lost 5 bases, and 14 bases lay in between. CDR3 length: 14 amino acids. CDR1 and CDR2 from the germline V gene are SGHKS and YYEKEE (reference sequence). CDR3 sequence (DNA): TGTGCCAGCAGCCAGACCGCAATCCAAGATACGCAGTATTTT. Its protein is CASSQTAIQDTQYF.

The chain recombines TRBV5-4 with TRBJ1-2; D is possibly TRBD1 (6 bases). The V gene's germline CDR1 is SGHNT and CDR2 YYREEE (reference sequence). The CDR3 has 15 amino acids. V was pared by 4 bases and J by 4 bases, with 17 bases between. As DNA, the CDR3 is TGTGCCAGCAGCCCCCACCATCGAGGGGGCTATGGCTACACCTTC. It specifies CASSPHHRGGYGYTF. Full variable domain (outside the CDR3, taken from reference TRBV5-4 and TRBJ1-2): ETGVTQSPTHLIKTRGQQVTLRCSSQSGHNTVSWYQQALGQGPQFIFQYYREEENGRGNFPPRFSGLQFPNYSSELNVNALELDDSALYLCASSPHHRGGYGYTFGSGTRLTVV.

The CDR3 reads CASSLLGRTDTQYF. As DNA, the CDR3 is TGTGCCAGCAGCTTGCTCGGCCGCACAGATACGCAGTATTTT. The J gene is TRBJ2-3, the V gene TRBV5-5; the D is unclear. The germline CDR1 and CDR2 sequences are SGHKS and YYEKEE (reference sequence). The CDR3 spans 14 residues. Trimming left V 1 base short and J 1 base short, with 7 bases between.

V is TRBV9 and J is TRBJ2-7; 13 bases agree with TRBD2. CDR1 and CDR2 (germline): SGDLS, YYNGEE. The ends lost 0 bases at V and 6 bases at J; junction bases unmatched: 3. CDR3 length equals 15 residues. The CDR3 region has the DNA TGTGCCAGCAGCGTAGAGGGACTAGCGGGACTCGAGCAGTACTTC. This codes for CASSVEGLAGLEQYF.

The chain couples TRBV18 to TRBJ1-5; the D is unclear. The germline V gene encodes CDR1 KGHSH and CDR2 LQKENI. The CDR3 loop spans 14 amino acids. V lost 5 bases and J 4 bases, leaving 12 bases between the germline ends. CDR3 amino acids: CASSSTAVNQPQHF. CDR3 nucleotides: TGTGCCAGCTCATCCACAGCGGTGAATCAGCCCCAGCATTTT.